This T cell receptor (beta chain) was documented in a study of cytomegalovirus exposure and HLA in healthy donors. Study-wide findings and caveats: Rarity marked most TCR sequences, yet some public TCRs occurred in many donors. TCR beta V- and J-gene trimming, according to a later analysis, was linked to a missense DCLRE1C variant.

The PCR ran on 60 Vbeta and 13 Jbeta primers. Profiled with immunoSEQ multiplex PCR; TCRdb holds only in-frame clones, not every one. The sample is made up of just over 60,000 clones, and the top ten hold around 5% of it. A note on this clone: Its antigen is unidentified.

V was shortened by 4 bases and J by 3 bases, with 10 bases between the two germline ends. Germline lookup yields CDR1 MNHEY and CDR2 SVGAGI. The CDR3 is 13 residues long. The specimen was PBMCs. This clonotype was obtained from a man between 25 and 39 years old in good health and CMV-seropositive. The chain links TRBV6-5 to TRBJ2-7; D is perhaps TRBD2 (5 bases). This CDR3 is CASSSPGDYEQYF. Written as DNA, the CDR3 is TGTGCCAGCAGTTCCCCCGGGGACTACGAGCAGTACTTC.